The present entry profiles one T cell receptor (beta chain) with its context. Its antigen is not identified. V was shortened by 4 bases and J by 0 bases, with 7 bases between the two germline ends. CDR3 length: 13 amino acids. Germline lookup yields CDR1 SGHDT and CDR2 YYEEEE. The sample belongs to a study of beta chain features in type 1 diabetes. The overall study: Patient and healthy donor groups were alike in age, gender and cell yields. In all, some 100 million sorted cells from all samples were analyzed. Whole-study results and caveats: Type 1 diabetes patients had TCRB CDR3s that were shorter (moderately but significantly so) in all four CD4+ subsets.

The sequenced template was cDNA made from the entire isolated RNA. The data were produced by immunoSEQ multiplex PCR, yet TCRdb's version contains in-frame clones alone and is incomplete. This table holds 230,000 or so clones, approximately 16% found once. The V call is TRBV5-6, the J call TRBJ1-1; D is unresolved. Sequencing was done on a sample of naive CD4+ T cells from blood. The TCR was taken from a man aged 25 to 40 with type 1 diabetes. The CDR3 nucleotides are TGTGCCAGCAGCCTCTCCATGAACACTGAAGCTTTCTTT. Residues: CASSLSMNTEAFF.